A single sample gave rise to the 22 T cell receptor beta chains below, sequenced in a study of CD8+ T cells in alopecia areata. It was cDNA, reverse transcribed from extracted RNA, that served as the sequencing template. Sequenced by immunoSEQ multiplex PCR; TCRdb stores in-frame clones only, minus some. The table has around 250,000 clones, 67% seen once. Here the sequenced sample was CD4+ T cells sorted from blood, taken at week 0. Receptors were obtained from a human donor with alopecia areata.

This chain connects TRBV7-2 to TRBJ2-3, with D possibly being TRBD2 (6 bases). The germline V gene has CDR1 SGHTA and CDR2 FQGNSA. This CDR3 has 15 residues. Trimming took off 1 base at V and 2 bases at J, with 10 bases between the two ends. In DNA, the CDR3 is TGTGCCAGCAGCTTAGTGGGCGGGGCCACAGATACGCAGTATTTT. Encoded protein: CASSLVGGATDTQYF. The full variable domain, its missing parts supplied by reference TRBV7-2 and TRBJ2-3, is GAGVSQSPSNKVTEKGKDVELRCDPISGHTALYWYRQSLGQGLEFLIYFQGNSAPDKSGLPSDRFSAERTGGSVSTLTIQRTQQEDSAVYLCASSLVGGATDTQYFGPGTRLTVL.

The V gene is TRBV30, the J gene TRBJ1-6, with D possibly TRBD1 on 6 matching bases. Looked up from germline, CDR1 is GTSNPN and CDR2 is SVGIG (reference sequence). V was trimmed by 3 bases and J by 0 bases, leaving 15 bases between them. The CDR3 runs to 17 residues. The CDR3 loop reads CAWSPGQISSYNSPLHF. CDR3 coding DNA: TGTGCCTGGAGCCCCGGACAGATAAGCTCCTATAATTCACCCCTCCACTTT.

This sequence joins TRBV7-2 and TRBJ2-5; unclear D gene. Trimming pared 6 bases from V and 5 bases from J, leaving 13 bases between. Germline CDR1 reads SGHTA; CDR2 reads FQGNSA. This CDR3 is built from 13 residues. The chain's CDR3 is CASSSTFGETQYF. The CDR3 region has the DNA TGTGCCAGCAGTTCTACGTTCGGGGAGACCCAGTACTTC.

The J gene is TRBJ2-7, the V gene TRBV28, with 8 bases identical to TRBD1. Germline V gene data show CDR1 as MDHEN and CDR2 as SYDVKM. Losses at the gene ends were 7 bases for V and 1 base for J; bases not matched to a gene: 9. CDR3 length equals 15 residues. CDR3 bases: TGTGCCAGCACCGGTCCCGGGACAGGTTCCTACGAGCAGTACTTC. Translated, it gives CASTGPGTGSYEQYF.

The rearrangement joins TRBV5-4 to TRBJ1-4; D is ambiguous. The CDR3 length is 14 residues. Trimming removed 4 bases from V and 4 bases from J, with 11 bases in between. The germline gives CDR1 SGHNT, CDR2 YYREEE (reference sequence). The CDR3 here is CASSAKADNEKLFF. For the CDR3, the DNA is TGTGCCAGCAGCGCGAAGGCAGATAATGAAAAACTGTTTTTT.

The gene calls are TRBV9 and TRBJ1-1; 9 nucleotides align to TRBD1. The CDR3 runs to 12 residues. With V trimmed by 3 bases and J by 10 bases, 4 bases remained unmatched. CDR1 and CDR2 from the germline V gene are SGDLS and YYNGEE. Here the CDR3 reads CASSGGQGLAFF. In nucleotides, the CDR3 is TGTGCCAGCAGCGGAGGACAGGGGTTAGCTTTCTTT.

This clone has a single count. This specimen includes other DNA sequences encoding the same CDR3. The rearrangement links TRBV2 to TRBJ1-5; no clear D. CDR3 length: 13 residues. The V end lost 4 bases, the J end lost 0 bases, and 4 bases lay between the germline ends. CDR1 is SNHLY, CDR2 FYNNEI, per germline. This CDR3 reads CASSADSNQPQHF. CDR3 bases: TGTGCCAGCAGTGCTGATAGCAATCAGCCCCAGCATTTT.

The chain uses TRBV30 and TRBJ1-1, with D possibly matching TRBD1 (5 bases). CDR1 is GTSNPN, CDR2 SVGIG, per germline (reference sequence). V was shortened by 5 bases and J by 1 base, with 11 bases between the two germline ends. The CDR3 length is 13 residues. The CDR3 reads CAWAGRGNTEAFF. The CDR3 DNA is TGTGCCTGGGCGGGGCGGGGGAACACTGAAGCTTTCTTT.

The chain has TRBV23-1 and TRBJ2-2; no clear D gene. TRBV23-1 is an ORF for which the function is uncertain. The V and J ends lost 4 bases and 8 bases respectively, with 23 bases between them. This CDR3 has 17 residues. The CDR3 loop is CASSRPPPRKSWGELFF. In DNA, the CDR3 is TGCGCCAGCAGTCGGCCGCCGCCCAGGAAGTCCTGGGGGGAGCTGTTTTTT.

This chain joins TRBV6-5 and TRBJ2-3; D gene unclear. This CDR3 spans 14 amino acids. The V end lost 4 bases, the J end lost 0 bases, and 8 bases lay between the germline ends. Germline CDR1 reads MNHEY; CDR2 reads SVGAGI. The CDR3 is CASSFTRSTDTQYF. The CDR3 nucleotides are TGTGCCAGCAGTTTTACCCGAAGCACAGATACGCAGTATTTT.

This clone has more than one count but fewer than ten. The chain recombines TRBV30 with TRBJ1-6, with D maybe TRBD1 (5 bases). The CDR3 runs to 18 residues. V was cut by 0 bases and J by 8 bases, with 23 bases left in between. Per germline, CDR1 GTSNPN and CDR2 SVGIG (reference sequence). The CDR3 spells CAWSVPPLRGGSDSPLHF. As DNA, the CDR3 is TGTGCCTGGAGTGTACCGCCGCTTCGGGGGGGTTCGGATTCACCCCTCCACTTT.

This clone turned up a few times. The V call is TRBV2, the J call TRBJ2-7; 8 nucleotides line up with TRBD1. The germline gives CDR1 SNHLY, CDR2 FYNNEI. The CDR3 consists of 14 residues. Trimming cost V 9 bases and J 4 bases; bases outside gene matches: 11. Written as DNA, the CDR3 is TGTGCCAGTGAGCCGGACAGGGCAGTATACGAGCAGTACTTC. It encodes CASEPDRAVYEQYF.

This rearrangement joins TRBV5-1 to TRBJ2-1; D is perhaps TRBD2 (6 bases). Trimming removed 0 bases from V and 7 bases from J, with 11 bases in between. This CDR3 contains 14 residues. The V gene's germline CDR1 is SGHRS and CDR2 YFSETQ. CDR3 region: CASSLGGNGNEQFF. CDR3 in DNA: TGCGCCAGCAGCTTGGGCGGGAATGGAAATGAGCAGTTCTTC.

Only a few counts were recorded for this clone. Other DNA sequences of this sample code for an identical CDR3. V gene TRBV30 combines with J gene TRBJ1-5; D unclear. Germline CDR1 reads GTSNPN; CDR2 reads SVGIG (reference sequence). With 5 bases removed from V and 3 bases from J, the gap between germline ends came to 11 bases. CDR3 length: 13 residues. CDR3 residues: CAWSPGNNQPQHF. DNA of the CDR3: TGTGCCTGGTCCCCGGGGAACAATCAGCCCCAGCATTTT. The variable domain in full, completed from reference TRBV30 and TRBJ1-5, reads SQTIHQWPATLVQPVGSPLSLECTVEGTSNPNLYWYRQAAGRGLQLLFYSVGIGQISSEVPQNLSASRPQDRQFILSSKKLLLSDSGFYLCAWSPGNNQPQHFGDGTRLSIL.

The chain recombines TRBV30 with TRBJ1-2, with a weak D call TRBD1 (5 bases). Germline CDR1 and CDR2: GTSNPN and SVGIG (reference sequence). V shed 2 bases and J shed 3 bases, with 10 bases lying between them. CDR3 length equals 13 residues. CDR3 nucleotides: TGTGCCTGGAGTTTCAGGGCCGACTATGGCTACACCTTC. Translating gives CAWSFRADYGYTF.

The CDR3 DNA follows: TGCAGCGTTGTGGTCCTAGCCGGGGGGCCCCGCAATGAGCAGTTCTTC. Translated: CSVVVLAGGPRNEQFF. The genes are TRBV29-1 and TRBJ2-1, with D tentatively TRBD2 (7 bases). Germline V CDR1 and CDR2: SQVTM, ANQGSEA. Trimming took 4 bases from V and 6 from J, leaving 22 bases between them. This CDR3 is built from 16 residues.

This clone was counted only a few times. Distinct nucleotide sequences in the sample also encode this CDR3. The chain couples TRBV9 to TRBJ2-3; D is unclear. The V end lost 0 bases, the J end lost 2 bases, and 4 bases lay between the germline ends. The germline V gene encodes CDR1 SGDLS and CDR2 YYNGEE. This CDR3 is built from 13 residues. This chain's CDR3 is CASSVAPTDTQYF. The CDR3 DNA follows: TGTGCCAGCAGCGTAGCCCCCACAGATACGCAGTATTTT.

The chain carries TRBV18 and TRBJ2-7; D perhaps matches TRBD1 (5 bases). V lost 5 bases and J lost 2, with 16 bases in between. Germline lookup yields CDR1 KGHSH and CDR2 LQKENI. The CDR3 sequence is 15 residues long. CDR3 DNA: TGTGCCAGCTCAATTCAAGGGGATAGGACCTACGAGCAGTACTTC. Its translation is CASSIQGDRTYEQYF.

A few counts support this clone. The same CDR3 is also encoded by other DNA sequences in this sample. The chain couples TRBV7-2 to TRBJ2-5; the D gene is possibly TRBD2 (6 bases). The V gene's germline CDR1 is SGHTA and CDR2 FQGNSA. This CDR3 has 14 amino acids. V lost 0 bases, J lost 1 base, and 6 bases lay in between. The DNA for the CDR3 is TGTGCCAGCAGCTTAGCGGGGGGCCAAGAGACCCAGTACTTC. This translates into CASSLAGGQETQYF.

This chain connects TRBV6-1 to TRBJ2-1; 10 bases are shared with TRBD1. This CDR3 is built from 15 residues. CDR1 and CDR2 (germline): MNHNS, SASEGT. J was trimmed by 7 bases and V by 2 bases; bases with no gene match: 5. The CDR3 nucleotides are TGTGCCAGCAGTGAACTCGGGACAGGGGTTAATGAGCAGTTCTTC. The encoded protein is CASSELGTGVNEQFF.

Only one count was recorded for this clone. Written as DNA, the CDR3 is TGTGCCTGGAGCCCCGGGCAGCCGTCAGCCCTCCACTTT. Protein product: CAWSPGQPSALHF. The genes are TRBV30 and TRBJ1-6, with D unclear. The CDR3 is 13 amino acids. Germline-derived CDR1 and CDR2 are GTSNPN and SVGIG (reference sequence). Between the trimmed V and J ends, which lost 3 bases and 14 bases, there was a span of 17 bases.

The J gene is TRBJ2-6, the V gene TRBV29-1; D possibly corresponds to TRBD1 (6 bases). Germline V CDR1 and CDR2: SQVTM, ANQGSEA. The ends were cut back, 6 bases at V and 1 base at J, with 13 bases in the middle. The CDR3 runs 15 residues. The CDR3 here is CSVRTVLSGANVLTF. The DNA of the CDR3 is TGCAGCGTGCGGACAGTCCTTTCTGGGGCCAACGTCCTGACTTTC.